Listed below are T cell receptor beta chains from one sample, sequenced in a study of response to subunit inactivated influenza vaccine. TCRdb re-analysed the RT-PCR reads in MiXCR, keeping a single row per CDR3 protein. The sample holds more than 150,000 distinct CDR3 sequences; approximately 12% are singletons and the top ten take about a third. The sample consisted of CD8+ T cells sorted from PBMCs, taken 23 months after vaccination. These receptors were collected from a man aged 50 to 69 who received an inactivated influenza vaccine. Both conserved end residues are part of each CDR3. A D gene is named only where the DNA matches it firmly. The listing skips clone size in some rows; elsewhere it reads once, few, many or a size class.

v_call	clone_size	d_call	j_call	cdr3_aa	cdr3_nt
TRBV27	few	TRBD2	TRBJ2-3	CASSFGTKTDTQYF	TGTGCCAGCAGTTTCGGGACTAAAACAGATACGCAGTATTTT
TRBV6-2/TRBV6-3	NA	NA	TRBJ1-5	CASGSGNQPQHF	TGTGCCAGCGGGTCGGGCAATCAGCCCCAGCATTTT
TRBV11-2	few	TRBD2	TRBJ2-7	CASSNSGDSSYEQYF	TGTGCCAGCAGCAATAGCGGGGATAGCTCCTACGAGCAGTACTTC
TRBV28	NA	NA	TRBJ2-2	CASRLLNTGELFF	TGTGCCAGCAGACTCCTGAACACCGGGGAGCTGTTTTTT
TRBV10-3	few	TRBD2	TRBJ2-1	CAISESGGGVRNEQFF	TGTGCCATCAGTGAGTCTGGGGGGGGGGTTCGCAATGAGCAGTTCTTC
TRBV29-1	NA	TRBD1	TRBJ1-2	CSVELDRALGYTF	TGCAGCGTTGAACTCGACAGGGCCCTAGGCTACACCTTC
TRBV27	NA	TRBD1	TRBJ1-4	CASSSQGAGNEKLFF	TGTGCCAGCAGTTCTCAGGGGGCGGGAAATGAAAAACTGTTTTTT
TRBV12-3/TRBV12-4	many	NA	TRBJ2-2	CASTPWATGELFF	TGTGCCAGCACCCCCTGGGCTACCGGGGAGCTGTTTTTT
TRBV14	many	TRBD1	TRBJ2-7	CASSPRQGAFYEQYF	TGTGCCAGCAGCCCCAGACAGGGGGCTTTCTACGAGCAGTACTTC
TRBV20-1	once	TRBD1	TRBJ2-7	CSALGGQGRYEQYF	TGCAGTGCCCTCGGTGGACAGGGAAGATACGAGCAGTACTTC
TRBV4-2	NA	TRBD2	TRBJ2-1	CASSQQGLAGGNEQFF	TGTGCCAGCAGCCAACAGGGACTAGCGGGAGGGAATGAGCAGTTCTTC
TRBV3-1	few	NA	TRBJ2-7	CASSSSGREQYF	TGTGCCAGCAGCTCGTCGGGTCGCGAGCAGTACTTC
TRBV4-3	NA	TRBD2	TRBJ2-1	CASSHGGGYNEQFF	TGCGCCAGCAGCCATGGGGGAGGGTACAATGAGCAGTTCTTC
TRBV10-3	many	NA	TRBJ2-2	CAISDPAANTGELFF	TGTGCCATCAGTGACCCAGCGGCGAACACCGGGGAGCTGTTTTTT
TRBV12-3/TRBV12-4	NA	NA	TRBJ2-3	CASSPLGSTDTQYF	TGTGCCAGCAGTCCGCTCGGGAGCACAGATACGCAGTATTTT
TRBV15	once	NA	TRBJ2-7	CATSRDRGEQYF	TGTGCCACCAGCAGAGACCGGGGCGAGCAGTACTTC
TRBV9	NA	TRBD2	TRBJ2-1	CASSPTIGGDNEQFF	TGTGCCAGCAGCCCAACCATTGGGGGGGACAATGAGCAGTTCTTC
TRBV27	few	TRBD1	TRBJ1-5	CASSLDRGYQPQHF	TGTGCCAGCAGTTTGGACAGGGGTTATCAGCCCCAGCATTTT
TRBV12-3/TRBV12-4	many	NA	TRBJ2-2	CASSLAPPSGELFF	TGTGCCAGCAGTTTAGCGCCCCCATCTGGGGAGCTGTTTTTT
TRBV13	few	NA	TRBJ2-1	CASSNRAPQQFF	TGCGCCAGCAGCAACAGGGCCCCACAGCAGTTCTTC
TRBV13	many	TRBD2	TRBJ2-1	CASSLTPGLAAEQFF	TGTGCCAGCAGCTTGACGCCGGGACTAGCAGCCGAGCAGTTCTTC
TRBV12-3/TRBV12-4	NA	NA	TRBJ2-7	CASNSRVHPNEQYF	TGTGCCAGCAATTCCAGGGTGCACCCTAACGAGCAGTACTTC
TRBV20-1	many	TRBD1	TRBJ1-1	CSARDRGTTEAFF	TGCAGTGCTAGGGACAGGGGGACCACTGAAGCTTTCTTT
TRBV6-2/TRBV6-3	few	NA	TRBJ2-2	CASSQTGSPSNTGELFF	TGTGCCAGCAGCCAAACAGGGTCGCCTTCGAACACCGGGGAGCTGTTTTTT
TRBV4-2	NA	TRBD2	TRBJ2-1	CASSQDSGSSYNEQFF	TGTGCCAGCAGCCAAGATAGCGGGTCTTCGTACAATGAGCAGTTCTTC
TRBV29-1	few	NA	TRBJ1-2	CSAVSAQEYYGYTF	TGCAGCGCTGTGAGTGCTCAAGAATACTATGGCTACACCTTC
TRBV5-4	NA	NA	TRBJ2-5	CASSLEARQETQYF	TGTGCCAGCAGCTTGGAGGCGCGGCAAGAGACCCAGTACTTC
TRBV25-1	many	NA	TRBJ2-7	CASSPGEYEQYF	TGTGCCAGCAGCCCGGGGGAATACGAGCAGTACTTC
TRBV29-1	few	NA	TRBJ1-1	CSVERGLNTEAFF	TGCAGCGTTGAAAGGGGGTTGAACACTGAAGCTTTCTTT
TRBV10-3	NA	NA	TRBJ2-4	CAISEGLRGRENIQYF	TGTGCCATCAGTGAAGGATTGAGAGGGCGGGAAAACATTCAGTACTTC
TRBV7-6	few	NA	TRBJ2-6	CASSSSLFGLAGANVLTF	TGTGCCAGCAGCTCCAGCCTATTCGGGCTGGCTGGGGCCAACGTCCTGACTTTC
TRBV28	few	NA	TRBJ2-1	CASSSLVPSGGHEQFF	TGTGCCAGCAGTTCCCTCGTCCCTTCCGGGGGACATGAGCAGTTCTTC
TRBV6-2/TRBV6-3	few	NA	TRBJ2-7	CASSYSARDGSYEQYF	TGTGCCAGCAGTTACTCCGCCCGGGATGGGTCCTACGAGCAGTACTTC
TRBV20-1	few	TRBD2	TRBJ2-3	CSAPGTPHLAGGSTDTQYF	TGCAGTGCGCCCGGAACCCCCCATCTAGCGGGGGGGTCCACAGATACGCAGTATTTT
TRBV28	NA	NA	TRBJ1-2	CASSPLRAAYTF	TGTGCCAGCAGTCCATTAAGGGCAGCCTACACCTTC
TRBV4-2	many	TRBD1	TRBJ2-4	CASSPTGSVDIQYF	TGTGCCAGCAGCCCGACAGGGAGCGTGGACATTCAGTACTTC
TRBV28	few	TRBD2	TRBJ2-5	CASTVAGGGETQYF	TGTGCCAGTACGGTAGCGGGAGGCGGAGAGACCCAGTACTTC
TRBV29-1	NA	TRBD2	TRBJ2-3	CSVEKLAGGITDTQYF	TGCAGCGTTGAGAAACTAGCGGGAGGGATAACAGATACGCAGTATTTT
TRBV12-5	NA	NA	TRBJ1-2	CASGFGRTYGYTF	TGTGCTAGTGGTTTCGGCCGGACCTATGGCTACACCTTC
TRBV28	few	NA	TRBJ2-5	CASSPAELETQYF	TGTGCCAGCAGTCCGGCCGAATTAGAGACCCAGTACTTC
TRBV7-8	NA	NA	TRBJ2-5	CASSPLLRPETQYF	TGTGCCAGCAGCCCCCTGTTGCGACCAGAGACCCAGTACTTC
TRBV28	few	NA	TRBJ2-1	CASGGLPFYNEQFF	TGTGCCAGCGGGGGACTTCCTTTCTACAATGAGCAGTTCTTC
TRBV29-1	many	TRBD1	TRBJ1-1	CSVSPGGMWTEAFF	TGCAGCGTGAGCCCAGGGGGGATGTGGACTGAAGCTTTCTTT
TRBV28	few	NA	TRBJ2-5	CASRVASGETQYF	TGTGCCAGCAGAGTAGCGAGTGGGGAGACCCAGTACTTC
TRBV14	NA	NA	TRBJ2-2	CASSHFLVAGELFF	TGTGCCAGCAGCCACTTCCTAGTGGCCGGGGAGCTGTTTTTT
TRBV11-2	many	NA	TRBJ1-1	CASSLGATEAFF	TGTGCCAGCAGCTTGGGGGCGACTGAAGCTTTCTTT
TRBV13	many	TRBD2	TRBJ2-4	CASSFRGGEAKNIQYF	TGTGCCAGCAGCTTTCGGGGGGGAGAAGCCAAAAACATTCAGTACTTC
TRBV4-1	NA	NA	TRBJ2-3	CASSQEGRGGRDTQYF	TGCGCCAGCAGCCAAGAAGGGAGGGGGGGACGAGATACGCAGTATTTT
TRBV6-2/TRBV6-3	NA	NA	TRBJ2-7	CASSYHPVGQYSYEQYF	TGTGCCAGCAGTTACCACCCTGTTGGACAGTACTCCTACGAGCAGTACTTC
TRBV4-3	few	NA	TRBJ2-2	CASSQAGGWNTGELFF	TGCGCCAGCAGCCAAGCGGGGGGCTGGAACACCGGGGAGCTGTTTTTT
TRBV4-2	medium-sized	NA	TRBJ2-1	CASSLPGPYNEQFF	TGTGCCAGCAGCCTTCCGGGCCCCTACAATGAGCAGTTCTTC
TRBV15	NA	NA	TRBJ1-5	CATSGTGNGNQPQHF	TGTGCCACCAGCGGTACGGGGAATGGCAATCAGCCCCAGCATTTT
TRBV6-1	NA	NA	TRBJ2-1	CASSTTGRPYNEQFF	TGTGCCAGCAGTACAACGGGACGCCCGTACAATGAGCAGTTCTTC
TRBV20-1	NA	NA	TRBJ1-1	CSARAVREINTEAFF	TGCAGTGCTAGAGCGGTTAGGGAAATAAACACTGAAGCTTTCTTT
TRBV6-5	many	TRBD1	TRBJ2-7	CASSYRQGPYEQYF	TGTGCCAGCAGTTACCGACAGGGTCCCTACGAGCAGTACTTC
TRBV6-5	few	NA	TRBJ2-1	CASAGPYNEQFF	TGTGCCAGCGCTGGACCGTACAATGAGCAGTTCTTC
TRBV4-1	NA	NA	TRBJ2-7	CASSQEPGNGYEQYF	TGCGCCAGCAGCCAAGAACCGGGTAACGGCTACGAGCAGTACTTC
TRBV2	NA	NA	TRBJ2-3	CARRRGFDTDTQYF	TGTGCCAGAAGGAGGGGGTTTGACACAGATACGCAGTATTTT
TRBV20-1	NA	NA	TRBJ2-2	CSASVGTTGELFF	TGCAGTGCTAGTGTGGGAACCACCGGGGAGCTGTTTTTT